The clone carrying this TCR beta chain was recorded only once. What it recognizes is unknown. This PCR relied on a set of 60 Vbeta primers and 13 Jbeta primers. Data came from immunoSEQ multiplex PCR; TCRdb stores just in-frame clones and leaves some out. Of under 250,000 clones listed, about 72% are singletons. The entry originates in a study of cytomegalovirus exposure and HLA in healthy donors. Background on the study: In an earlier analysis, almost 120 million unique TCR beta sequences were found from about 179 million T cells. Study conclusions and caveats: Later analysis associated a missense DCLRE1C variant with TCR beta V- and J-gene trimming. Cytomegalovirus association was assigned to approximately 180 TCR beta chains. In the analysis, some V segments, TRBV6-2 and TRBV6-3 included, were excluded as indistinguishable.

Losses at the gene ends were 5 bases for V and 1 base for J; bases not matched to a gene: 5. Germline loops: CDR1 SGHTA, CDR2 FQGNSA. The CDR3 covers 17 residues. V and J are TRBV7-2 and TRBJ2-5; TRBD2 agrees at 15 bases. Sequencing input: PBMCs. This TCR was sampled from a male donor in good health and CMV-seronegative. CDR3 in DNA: TGTGCCAGCAGCCCGCCGGGACTAGCGGGAGGCCAAGAGACCCAGTACTTC. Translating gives CASSPPGLAGGQETQYF.